This is a list of T cell receptor beta chains from one sample in a study of blood T cell repertoires in COVID-19. The assay was immunoSEQ multiplex PCR, and TCRdb's table has in-frame clones only and misses some. The table has about 45,000 clones, around 80% seen once. The sequenced material came from peripheral blood. These receptors originate from a man between 65 and 85 years old with acute or convalescent COVID-19. Both conserved end residues are part of each CDR3. A D gene is named only where the DNA matches it firmly. Expanded clones are given a class, and other clones once, few, many or no size at all.

clone_size: .; j_call: TRBJ1-4; d_call: TRBD1; v_call: TRBV27; cdr3_aa: CASRMGQGSEKLFF
clone_size: .; j_call: TRBJ2-1; d_call: TRBD2; v_call: TRBV6-2/TRBV6-3; cdr3_aa: CASSSYSGGSYNEQFF
clone_size: .; j_call: TRBJ2-2; d_call: TRBD2; v_call: TRBV4-2; cdr3_aa: CASSRTTSGGAGGELFF
clone_size: .; j_call: TRBJ1-1; d_call: .; v_call: TRBV27; cdr3_aa: CASSPPGAEAFF
clone_size: .; j_call: TRBJ1-1; d_call: TRBD1; v_call: TRBV6-5; cdr3_aa: CASSYSRTGAEAFF
clone_size: .; j_call: TRBJ1-2; d_call: TRBD1; v_call: TRBV6-2/TRBV6-3; cdr3_aa: CASSPPGQGNYGYTF
clone_size: once; j_call: TRBJ2-5; d_call: TRBD1; v_call: TRBV7-8; cdr3_aa: CASSLPQGGETQYF
clone_size: few; j_call: TRBJ1-1; d_call: .; v_call: TRBV25-1; cdr3_aa: CASSEGRANTEAFF
clone_size: .; j_call: TRBJ2-4; d_call: .; v_call: TRBV18; cdr3_aa: CASSLIRTAAKNIQYF
clone_size: .; j_call: TRBJ2-2; d_call: .; v_call: TRBV5-6; cdr3_aa: CASSFADAGELFF
clone_size: few; j_call: TRBJ1-1; d_call: .; v_call: TRBV4-1; cdr3_aa: CASSRKGDTEAFF
clone_size: .; j_call: TRBJ1-1; d_call: .; v_call: TRBV19; cdr3_aa: CASSRRTEAFF
clone_size: .; j_call: TRBJ1-5; d_call: .; v_call: TRBV28; cdr3_aa: CASTHRFLKSNQPQHF
clone_size: .; j_call: TRBJ2-7; d_call: .; v_call: TRBV11-1; cdr3_aa: CASSFRQGLSYEQYF
clone_size: .; j_call: TRBJ1-5; d_call: .; v_call: TRBV28; cdr3_aa: CASSSPSGEGQPQHF
clone_size: .; j_call: TRBJ1-1; d_call: .; v_call: TRBV7-8; cdr3_aa: CASNLGAVNTEAFF
clone_size: few; j_call: TRBJ2-2; d_call: TRBD1; v_call: TRBV7-2; cdr3_aa: CASSLRRTGLTGELFF
clone_size: few; j_call: TRBJ2-1; d_call: .; v_call: TRBV7-9; cdr3_aa: CASTRFRGGISHNEQFF
clone_size: .; j_call: TRBJ1-2; d_call: .; v_call: TRBV6-1; cdr3_aa: CASSDGRYYGYTF
clone_size: .; j_call: TRBJ2-2; d_call: TRBD1; v_call: TRBV5-4; cdr3_aa: CASSWTGVSGELFF
clone_size: .; j_call: TRBJ2-1; d_call: .; v_call: TRBV5-1; cdr3_aa: CASSHGTEQFF
clone_size: .; j_call: TRBJ2-1; d_call: TRBD2; v_call: TRBV10-3; cdr3_aa: CAISESPSGGPSYNEQFF
clone_size: .; j_call: TRBJ2-7; d_call: TRBD2; v_call: TRBV7-2; cdr3_aa: CASSSGGGFEQYF
clone_size: .; j_call: TRBJ1-1; d_call: .; v_call: TRBV4-1; cdr3_aa: CASRSQASRGSGTEAFF
clone_size: once; j_call: TRBJ2-3; d_call: TRBD2; v_call: TRBV9; cdr3_aa: CASSAIAGGFADTQYF
clone_size: once; j_call: TRBJ1-2; d_call: TRBD1; v_call: TRBV7-2; cdr3_aa: CASSPGQGAGGYTF
clone_size: .; j_call: TRBJ1-2; d_call: .; v_call: TRBV19; cdr3_aa: CASRRESSAGYTF
clone_size: .; j_call: TRBJ1-1; d_call: TRBD1; v_call: TRBV7-6; cdr3_aa: CASSPPFWDRGRANTEAFF
clone_size: .; j_call: TRBJ1-2; d_call: .; v_call: TRBV7-9; cdr3_aa: CASSLDGGGANGYTF
clone_size: .; j_call: TRBJ2-3; d_call: TRBD2; v_call: TRBV10-3; cdr3_aa: CAIGAGGPTDTQYF
clone_size: .; j_call: TRBJ2-2; d_call: TRBD2; v_call: TRBV4-1; cdr3_aa: CASSQGRGGVYTGELFF
clone_size: once; j_call: TRBJ1-2; d_call: TRBD1; v_call: TRBV19; cdr3_aa: CASRFRDREIYGYTF
clone_size: .; j_call: TRBJ1-2; d_call: TRBD1; v_call: TRBV19; cdr3_aa: CASRLDRGYGYTF
clone_size: .; j_call: TRBJ2-3; d_call: TRBD1; v_call: TRBV3-1/TRBV3-2; cdr3_aa: CASSPDRGTDTQYF
clone_size: once; j_call: TRBJ1-1; d_call: TRBD1; v_call: TRBV19; cdr3_aa: CASSIVGQGATNPEAFF
clone_size: .; j_call: TRBJ1-6; d_call: .; v_call: TRBV2; cdr3_aa: CASRGGGRSPLHF
clone_size: few; j_call: TRBJ1-3; d_call: .; v_call: TRBV7-8; cdr3_aa: CASRYTGTGNTIYF
clone_size: .; j_call: TRBJ1-2; d_call: .; v_call: TRBV11-2; cdr3_aa: CASRASGSEIYTF
clone_size: .; j_call: TRBJ1-4; d_call: .; v_call: TRBV15; cdr3_aa: CATLNRARRTNEKLFF